This T cell receptor beta chain is drawn from a study of siplizumab effects on memory and regulatory T cells. Around 9.6 x 10^4 TCR templates per sample were sequenced. Clones were sequenced by immunoSEQ multiplex PCR, and TCRdb holds only the in-frame ones, with some missing. Of 110,000 or so clones listed, just over 90% are singletons. Turning to this clone: Its antigen is unknown.

Germline assignment: CDR1 SEHNR and CDR2 FQNEAQ (reference sequence). This CDR3 is 16 amino acids long. V lost 6 bases and J lost 6; bases outside the gene matches: 12. Regarding the study as a whole: Roughly 75-97% of proliferating clones (CD4+ or CD8+) could not be assigned a naive or memory phenotype. Suppressive capability of dividing Tregs from siplizumab cultures went unverified. Sequences below about 10^-5 frequency were poorly captured, limiting mapping of alloreactive clones.

This receptor was obtained from a human donor in good health. V and J are TRBV7-9 and TRBJ2-3; 10 bases match TRBD2. The sample consisted of Tregs sorted from blood. The CDR3 here is CASSSPAGGSWDTQYF. CDR3 DNA sequence: TGTGCCAGCAGTTCTCCAGCGGGAGGGTCGTGGGATACGCAGTATTTT.